Given below is one T cell receptor beta chain in context. Using immunoSEQ multiplex PCR, the repertoire was profiled, and TCRdb retains in-frame clones only, with some absent. The sample shows approximately 83,000 clones, roughly 80% of them seen only once. The data are from a study of OX40 agonist ivuxolimab in advanced cancers. Germline CDR1 reads WNHNN; CDR2 reads SYGVQD (reference sequence). CDR3 size: 13 residues. V was clipped by 11 bases and J by 4 bases; unmatched bases: 6. This chain links TRBV10-1 with TRBJ2-1; 9 nucleotides agree with TRBD1. The sequenced sample was CD4+ or CD8+ T cells sorted from blood, obtained in a trial of the OX40 agonist ivuxolimab. This receptor was identified in an adult with an advanced solid tumor such as melanoma, head and neck, liver or kidney cancer. The CDR3 protein is CADRDRDYNEQFF. CDR3 bases: TGCGCCGACCGGGACAGGGATTACAATGAGCAGTTCTTC.